The 23 T cell receptor beta chains below were found in one sample sequenced in a study of T cell responses to AZD1222 COVID-19 vaccine. Measured with immunoSEQ multiplex PCR; TCRdb has only the in-frame clones, and not every one. The sample includes about 86,000 clones, about 91% of them seen just once. The material was peripheral blood, obtained on day 0 of MenACWY control vaccination. These receptors were collected from an adult in good health.

The rearrangement joins TRBV9 to TRBJ2-3, with 10 bases fitting TRBD2. The CDR3 runs to 15 residues. Germline loops: CDR1 SGDLS, CDR2 YYNGEE. With 7 bases clipped from V and 3 bases from J, the junction kept 8 bases outside the gene matches. In DNA form, the CDR3 reads TGTGCCAGCGCTCGTAGCGGGGGGTTAACAGATACGCAGTATTTT. Its protein product is CASARSGGLTDTQYF.

This chain links TRBV3-1 (or the pseudogene TRBV3-2) with TRBJ2-7; D gene uncertain. The germline CDR1 and CDR2 sequences are LGHDT and YNNKEL (reference sequence). V was clipped by 0 bases and J by 2 bases, with 11 bases between them. The CDR3 sequence is 15 residues long. CDR3 protein: CASSQESALPYEQYF. For the CDR3, the DNA is TGTGCCAGCAGCCAAGAGTCTGCCCTACCCTACGAGCAGTACTTC.

This clone was picked up one time. This chain connects TRBV5-1 to TRBJ1-1, with a possible D match to TRBD1 (6 bases). Trimming left V 2 bases short and J 4 bases short, with 18 bases between. CDR1 is SGHRS and CDR2 is YFSETQ in the germline V gene. The CDR3 totals 16 residues. The CDR3 here is CASSFTGSAAGTEAFF. The CDR3 bases are TGCGCCAGCAGCTTCACAGGGTCGGCAGCGGGCACTGAAGCTTTCTTT.

The rearrangement joins TRBV30 to TRBJ1-1, with 7 positions matching TRBD1. V trimming: 3 bases; J trimming: 0 bases; junction bases outside the gene matches: 1. Germline CDR1 GTSNPN, CDR2 SVGIG (reference sequence). CDR3 length: 13 residues. CDR3 in DNA: TGTGCCTGGAGGACAGGGCTGAACACTGAAGCTTTCTTT. Translating it yields CAWRTGLNTEAFF. The entire variable domain, with the rest obtained from reference TRBV30 and TRBJ1-1, is as follows: SQTIHQWPATLVQPVGSPLSLECTVEGTSNPNLYWYRQAAGRGLQLLFYSVGIGQISSEVPQNLSASRPQDRQFILSSKKLLLSDSGFYLCAWRTGLNTEAFFGQGTRLTVV.

The gene calls are TRBV19 and TRBJ1-5, with unresolved D. The CDR3 extends over 14 amino acids. Trimming pared 5 bases from V and 1 base from J, leaving 9 bases between. Germline loops: CDR1 LNHDA, CDR2 SQIVND (reference sequence). The DNA of the CDR3 is TGTGCCAGTAGTGGTGGGCGGAGCAATCAGCCCCAGCATTTT. It specifies CASSGGRSNQPQHF. Variable domain in full (rest from reference TRBV19 and TRBJ1-5): DGGITQSPKYLFRKEGQNVTLSCEQNLNHDAMYWYRQDPGQGLRLIYYSQIVNDFQKGDIAEGYSVSREKKESFPLTVTSAQKNPTAFYLCASSGGRSNQPQHFGDGTRLSIL.

The rearrangement links TRBV6-5 to TRBJ1-6, with D hard to call. Germline CDR1 MNHEY, CDR2 SVGAGI. Trimming shortened V by 6 bases and J by 3 bases, and 9 bases separated the two germline ends. The CDR3 loop spans 14 amino acids. This CDR3 is CASRVSGYNSPLHF. In nucleotides, the CDR3 is TGTGCCAGCAGGGTGTCTGGCTATAATTCACCCCTCCACTTT.

The chain is built from TRBV5-1 and TRBJ2-5; D may be TRBD2 (5 bases). The V and J ends lost 2 bases and 3 bases respectively, with 14 bases between them. The CDR3 is made up of 15 amino acids. CDR1 and CDR2 from the germline V gene are SGHRS and YFSETQ. As DNA, the CDR3 is TGCGCCAGCAGCTTCCAGAACGCGAGGGAAGAGACCCAGTACTTC. It codes for CASSFQNAREETQYF.

This chain joins TRBV4-1 and TRBJ1-5; no reliable D call. The germline CDR1 and CDR2 sequences are MGHRA and YSYEKL. The V gene lost 0 bases and the J gene lost 3 bases, with 9 bases spanning the gap. This CDR3 is 15 amino acids long. The CDR3 spells CASSQEGQSNQPQHF. CDR3 in DNA: TGCGCCAGCAGCCAAGAGGGCCAGTCCAATCAGCCCCAGCATTTT.

V and J are TRBV6-4 and TRBJ2-1; 11 bases are shared with TRBD2. J lost 4 bases, V lost 4 bases, and 9 bases had no gene match. There are 17 residues in the CDR3. The V gene's germline CDR1 is MRHNA and CDR2 SNTAGT. This chain's CDR3 is CASSVSPVAGGYNEQFF. DNA of the CDR3: TGTGCCAGCAGTGTCTCGCCGGTAGCGGGGGGGTACAATGAGCAGTTCTTC.

The chain carries TRBV7-8 and TRBJ2-6; D uncertain. This CDR3 is built from 17 residues. Trimming shortened V by 5 bases and J by 4 bases, and 18 bases separated the two germline ends. The germline V gene encodes CDR1 SGHVS and CDR2 FQNEAQ. Here the CDR3 DNA reads TGTGCCAGCAGCCCCGAGGAGTTGAGCCTGGGGGCCAACGTCCTGACTTTC. Amino acids: CASSPEELSLGANVLTF. The full variable domain, in which reference TRBV7-8 and TRBJ2-6 provide the parts outside the CDR3, is GAGVSQSPRYKVAKRGQDVALRCDPISGHVSLFWYQQALGQGPEFLTYFQNEAQLDKSGLPSDRFFAERPEGSVSTLKIQRTQQEDSAVYLCASSPEELSLGANVLTFGAGSRLTVL.

This clone was observed once. The J gene is TRBJ2-1, the V gene TRBV30, with no clear D. Per the germline V gene, CDR1 is GTSNPN and CDR2 is SVGIG (reference sequence). Trimming stripped 2 bases from V and 6 bases from J, with 5 bases between. This CDR3 contains 11 residues. CDR3 residues: CAWSMVNEQFF. The CDR3 DNA sequence: TGTGCCTGGAGTATGGTCAATGAGCAGTTCTTC.

The chain links TRBV5-6 to TRBJ2-5, with 9 positions matching TRBD2. This CDR3 region has 14 residues. Germline V gene lookup returns CDR1 SGHDT and CDR2 YYEEEE. The junction had 6 bases not matched to a gene; V was cut back by 4 bases and J by 5 bases. CDR3 nucleotide sequence: TGTGCCAGCAGCCCGCGGGGGGGCGGGGAGACCCAGTACTTC. Its translation: CASSPRGGGETQYF.

This clone occurred once. This chain uses TRBV19 with TRBJ1-2; no definite D call. The CDR3 spans 15 residues. Between the trimmed V and J ends, which lost 3 bases and 8 bases, there was a span of 19 bases. Germline V gene lookup returns CDR1 LNHDA and CDR2 SQIVND (reference sequence). Here the CDR3 DNA reads TGTGCCAGTAGTATTCGGGCCCCCCTCAGAAAGGGCTACACCTTC. This encodes CASSIRAPLRKGYTF.

The chain has TRBV25-1 and TRBJ2-3; D is unresolved. Per germline, CDR1 MGHDK and CDR2 SYGVNS. The CDR3 covers 14 residues. The V and J ends lost 1 base and 4 bases respectively, with 9 bases between them. In nucleotides, the CDR3 is TGTGCCAGCAGTGAATTTTCAACCCCAGATACGCAGTATTTT. This codes for CASSEFSTPDTQYF.

This clone was detected only a few times. The gene calls are TRBV7-9 and TRBJ2-7; tentatively, D is TRBD1 (6 bases). Germline values: CDR1 SEHNR, CDR2 FQNEAQ (reference sequence). The CDR3 spans 12 residues. V lost 9 bases to trimming and J lost 0 bases, with 9 bases between them. Here the CDR3 reads CASGGLSYEQYF. The CDR3 DNA follows: TGTGCCAGTGGGGGCCTCTCCTACGAGCAGTACTTC.

The genes are TRBV30 and TRBJ2-2; 14 bases are shared with TRBD2. The germline V gene has CDR1 GTSNPN and CDR2 SVGIG (reference sequence). With V trimmed by 3 bases and J by 3 bases, 0 bases remained unmatched. The CDR3 runs to 15 residues. The CDR3 bases are TGTGCCTGGAGGGGACTAGCGGGGGACACCGGGGAGCTGTTTTTT. Protein sequence: CAWRGLAGDTGELFF.

The chain couples TRBV5-4 to TRBJ1-1; 7 bases are shared with TRBD1. This CDR3 contains 15 residues. Trimming cost V 4 bases and J 3 bases; bases outside gene matches: 9. Germline lookup yields CDR1 SGHNT and CDR2 YYREEE (reference sequence). CDR3 sequence: CASSRYQGGDTEAFF. Here the CDR3 DNA reads TGTGCCAGCAGCAGATATCAGGGGGGGGACACTGAAGCTTTCTTT.

The chain employs TRBV5-1 and TRBJ1-1; the D is unclear. V shed 2 bases and J shed 2 bases, with 7 bases lying between them. Germline V CDR1 and CDR2: SGHRS, YFSETQ. CDR3 length: 13 amino acids. The CDR3 protein is CASSFTANTEAFF. Here the CDR3 DNA reads TGCGCCAGCAGCTTTACAGCCAACACTGAAGCTTTCTTT.

V usage is TRBV6-6 and J usage is TRBJ1-1, with D possibly matching TRBD1 (5 bases). The CDR3 is made up of 14 amino acids. Trimming removed 5 bases from V and 5 bases from J, with 15 bases in between. CDR1 and CDR2 from the germline V gene are MNHNY and SVGAGI (reference sequence). The CDR3 protein is CASSSRGIDTEAFF. The DNA for the CDR3 is TGTGCCAGCAGTAGCCGGGGGATCGATACTGAAGCTTTCTTT.

The V call is TRBV28, the J call TRBJ2-1; D is possibly TRBD2 (5 bases). V dropped 2 bases and J dropped 3 bases, with 17 bases sitting between them. Germline values: CDR1 MDHEN, CDR2 SYDVKM. The CDR3 is made up of 17 amino acids. The CDR3 coding sequence is TGTGCCAGCAGTTTACCCGGCGAAACGGGGTACTACAATGAGCAGTTCTTC. Amino acid sequence: CASSLPGETGYYNEQFF.

The table lists this clone with a few counts. The chain carries TRBV5-4 and TRBJ2-2, with no clear D. Per the germline V gene, CDR1 is SGHNT and CDR2 is YYREEE (reference sequence). V was clipped by 0 bases and J by 2 bases, with 5 bases between them. CDR3 length equals 14 residues. CDR3 sequence reads: CASSLESNTGELFF. As DNA, the CDR3 is TGTGCCAGCAGCTTGGAGAGTAACACCGGGGAGCTGTTTTTT.

The chain couples TRBV15 to TRBJ1-6; no clear D. Deletions cut 5 bases from V and 0 bases from J, with 14 bases between. This CDR3 spans 17 amino acids. Looked up from germline, CDR1 is LNHNV and CDR2 is YYDKDF (reference sequence). CDR3 DNA: TGTGCCACCAGCCCCTTCCCGGGAAGCTCCTATAATTCACCCCTCCACTTT. Amino acid sequence: CATSPFPGSSYNSPLHF. The full variable domain, rest sourced from reference TRBV15 and TRBJ1-6, is DAMVIQNPRYQVTQFGKPVTLSCSQTLNHNVMYWYQQKSSQAPKLLFHYYDKDFNNEADTPDNFQSRRPNTSFCFLDIRSPGLGDTAMYLCATSPFPGSSYNSPLHFGNGTRLTVT.

The chain combines TRBV9 with TRBJ2-5; D may match TRBD1 or TRBD2 (5 bases each). CDR1 and CDR2 (germline): SGDLS, YYNGEE. Trimming took off 3 bases at V and 7 bases at J, with 13 bases between the two ends. This CDR3 is built from 13 residues. The CDR3 loop is CASSGGPAGTQYF. CDR3 nucleotides: TGTGCCAGCAGCGGGGGACCAGCAGGGACCCAGTACTTC.